The subject of this entry is one T cell receptor (beta chain). The antigen is undetermined. These data originate in a study of cytomegalovirus exposure and HLA in healthy donors. Whole-study findings and limits: Association with HLA alleles at 0.05 false discovery rate was found for 16,951 TCR beta sequences in a later analysis. Several of the most significant clusters appeared, in a later analysis, to be linked to common viral pathogens.

Germline V gene sequence: CDR1 MDHEN, CDR2 SYDVKM. With V trimmed by 2 bases and J by 5 bases, 32 bases remained unmatched. The CDR3 is 23 amino acids. Primers: 60 Vbeta forward and 13 Jbeta reverse. TCRdb keeps only in-frame clones here, not all; method: immunoSEQ multiplex PCR. The sample shows about 120,000 clones, around 81% of them seen only once. Sequenced sample: PBMCs. This clonotype was obtained from a woman aged 25-40 years in good health and CMV-seronegative. The chain combines TRBV28 with TRBJ2-7; TRBD2 agrees at 8 bases. The CDR3 region is CASSLRLGRGDPWSGRIPHEQYF. CDR3 DNA: TGTGCCAGCAGTTTAAGATTGGGGCGGGGGGATCCTTGGAGCGGGAGAATTCCCCACGAGCAGTACTTC.